This T cell receptor beta chain is from a study of CD8 T cells in Susac syndrome. Negative isolation yielded the CD8+ and CD4+ T cells, while FACS enriched the TEMRA cells. Random hexamers were used to reverse transcribe an amount of about 0.45 to 1 ug RNA. Amplification of TCR beta CDR3 was carried out by immunoSEQ multiplex PCR, which covered 54 Vbeta and 13 Jbeta segments. TCRdb fed the immunoSEQ multiplex PCR reads into MiXCR, producing one record per CDR3 protein. The sample lists some 130,000 distinct CDR3 sequences; over 90% were seen once. This clonotype was recorded once. The sequence was obtained from a human donor in good health. The sequencing sample was made of CD4+ T cells from PBMCs.

CDR3 bases: TGCAGCGTTGGTGGGGCGGCTGAAGCTTTCTTT. Translation: CSVGGAAEAFF. The V and J genes are TRBV29-1 and TRBJ1-1, with a weak D call TRBD1 (5 bases). Germline values: CDR1 SQVTM, CDR2 ANQGSEA. This CDR3 is built from 11 residues. V was clipped by 4 bases and J by 6 bases, with 9 bases between them.